Included here is one T cell receptor beta chain sequence, with context. The antigen remains unidentified. The data stem from a study of T cells expressing NK-cell markers. Overall study: According to the study, TCR beta repertoires originated from sorted CD3+CD56+NKG2C+, CD3+CD56+NKG2C- and CD3+CD56-NKG2C+ T cells. General observations from the study: These clonotypes additionally ranked first within the CD3+CD56-NKG2C+ fraction of a handful of donors. Dominant NKG2C+ clonotypes in six donors made up roughly 1.0-7.0% of CD8+ T cells.

TCRdb re-called the 5' RACE reads and gives one entry per CDR3 protein, without DNA. Its table records almost 450,000 distinct CDR3 sequences. The material sequenced was blood T cells: a sorted CD56 or NKG2C T cell subset, CD4+ or CD8+ T cells, or bulk PBMC T cells (not recorded which). The TCR sequence derives from a woman aged 18 to 75 in good health.

CDR3 region: CASGGTPGTGELFF. The V and J genes are TRBV2 and TRBJ2-2; TCRdb's D call of TRBD2 is untestable without DNA. This CDR3 region has 14 residues. Germline V gene sequence: CDR1 SNHLY, CDR2 FYNNEI.